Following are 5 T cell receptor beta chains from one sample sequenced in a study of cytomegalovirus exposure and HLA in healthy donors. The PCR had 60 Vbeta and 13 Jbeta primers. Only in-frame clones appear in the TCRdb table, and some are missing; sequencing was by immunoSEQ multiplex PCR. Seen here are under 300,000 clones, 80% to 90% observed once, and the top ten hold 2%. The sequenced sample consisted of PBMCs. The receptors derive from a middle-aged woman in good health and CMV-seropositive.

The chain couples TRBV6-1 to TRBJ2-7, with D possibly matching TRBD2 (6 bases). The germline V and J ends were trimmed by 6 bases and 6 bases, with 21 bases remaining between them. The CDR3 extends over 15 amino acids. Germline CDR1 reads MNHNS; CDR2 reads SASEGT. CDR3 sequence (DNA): TGTGCCAGCAGCCCCGGGACTCTCGGCGTGGGCGAGCAGTACTTC. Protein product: CASSPGTLGVGEQYF.

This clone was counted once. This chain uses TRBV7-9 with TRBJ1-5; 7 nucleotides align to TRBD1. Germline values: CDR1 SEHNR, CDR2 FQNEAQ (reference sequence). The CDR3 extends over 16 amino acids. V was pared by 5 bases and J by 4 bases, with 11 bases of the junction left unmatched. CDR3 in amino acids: CASSQAGTVPNQPQHF. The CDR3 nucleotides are TGTGCCAGCAGCCAGGCCGGGACAGTACCAAATCAGCCCCAGCATTTT. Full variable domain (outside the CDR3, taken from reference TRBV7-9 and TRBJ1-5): DTGVSQNPRHKITKRGQNVTFRCDPISEHNRLYWYRQTLGQGPEFLTYFQNEAQLEKSRLLSDRFSAERPKGSFSTLEIQRTEQGDSAMYLCASSQAGTVPNQPQHFGDGTRLSIL.

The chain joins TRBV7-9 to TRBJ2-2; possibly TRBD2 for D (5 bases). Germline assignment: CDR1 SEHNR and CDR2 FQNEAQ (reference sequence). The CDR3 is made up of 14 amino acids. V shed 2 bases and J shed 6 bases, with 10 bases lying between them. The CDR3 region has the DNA TGTGCCAGCAGCTTACTCGCGGGTTCCGGGGAGCTGTTTTTT. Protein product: CASSLLAGSGELFF.

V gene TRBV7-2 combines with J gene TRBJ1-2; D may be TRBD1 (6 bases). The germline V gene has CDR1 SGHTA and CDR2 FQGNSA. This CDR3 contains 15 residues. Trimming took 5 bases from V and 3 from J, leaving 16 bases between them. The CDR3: CASSPYSGGHYGYTF. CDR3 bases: TGTGCCAGCAGCCCCTACAGTGGGGGCCACTATGGCTACACCTTC.

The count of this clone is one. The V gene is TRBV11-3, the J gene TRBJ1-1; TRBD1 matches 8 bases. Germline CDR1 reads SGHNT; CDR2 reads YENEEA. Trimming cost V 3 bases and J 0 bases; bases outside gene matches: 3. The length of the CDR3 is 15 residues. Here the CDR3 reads CASSFIQGVNTEAFF. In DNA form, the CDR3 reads TGTGCCAGCAGCTTTATACAGGGGGTGAACACTGAAGCTTTCTTT.